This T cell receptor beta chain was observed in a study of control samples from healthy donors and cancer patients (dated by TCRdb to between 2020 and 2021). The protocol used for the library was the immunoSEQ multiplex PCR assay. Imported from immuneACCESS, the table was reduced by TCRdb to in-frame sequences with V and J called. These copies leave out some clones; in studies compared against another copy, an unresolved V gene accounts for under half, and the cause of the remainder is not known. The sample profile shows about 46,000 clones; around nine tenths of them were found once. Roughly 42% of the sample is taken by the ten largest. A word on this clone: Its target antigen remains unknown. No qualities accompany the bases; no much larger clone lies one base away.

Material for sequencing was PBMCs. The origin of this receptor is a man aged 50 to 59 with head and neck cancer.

The bases read TGTGCCAGCAGCGGGGGCCCGGGACAGGGGAACTACGAGCAGTACTTC. Its translation is CASSGGPGQGNYEQYF. The rearranged chain carries TRBV6-6 and TRBJ2-7, and 10 bases in between align with TRBD1. Reading the germline V gene (reference sequence) gives CDR1 MNHNY and CDR2 SVGAGI. V and J are trimmed by 6 bases and 3 bases, and the gene matches miss 11 bases of the junction. The CDR3 covers 16 residues, taking in both the cysteine and the phenylalanine. The CDR3 DNA has 48 bases and is translated from base 1.